This T cell receptor (beta chain) was captured in a study of cytomegalovirus exposure and HLA in healthy donors. Study-wide points: In a later analysis, DRB1 alleles had the most associated TCRs; HLA-C alleles the fewest. About 87% or about 30% of the time was how often most TCR beta V segments were productive, according to an earlier analysis. An analysis was carried out later, and it reportedly showed fewer N-insertions in an Asian-associated ancestry cluster than the approximately 610-donor mean. It has been reported that TCR beta sequences accurately predicted the HLA-A and HLA-B alleles of most subjects.

PCR employed 60 Vbeta and 13 Jbeta primers. Assay: immunoSEQ multiplex PCR; the TCRdb copy retains only in-frame clones and omits some. The sample table includes about 64,000 clones. Remarks on this clone: The target antigen is unknown.

Sequencing was done on a sample of PBMCs. The TCR sequence derives from a woman under 30 in good health and CMV-seronegative.

For the CDR3, the DNA is TGTGCCAGCAGTGAGGAGGCGGGAGGGCCCACAGATACGCAGTATTTT. It translates to CASSEEAGGPTDTQYF. V gene TRBV6-1 combines with J gene TRBJ2-3; 9 nucleotides line up with TRBD2. Per the germline V gene, CDR1 is MNHNS and CDR2 is SASEGT. V trimming: 3 bases; J trimming: 2 bases; junction bases outside the gene matches: 6. The CDR3 runs 16 residues.